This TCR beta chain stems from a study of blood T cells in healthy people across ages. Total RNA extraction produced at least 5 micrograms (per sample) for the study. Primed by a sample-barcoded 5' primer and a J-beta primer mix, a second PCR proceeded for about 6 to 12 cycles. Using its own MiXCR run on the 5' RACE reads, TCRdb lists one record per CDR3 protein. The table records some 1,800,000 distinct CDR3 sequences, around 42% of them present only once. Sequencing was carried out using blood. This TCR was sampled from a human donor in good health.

The CDR3 DNA follows: TGTGCCAGCAGCTTCTTACAGGGGGCCTCTTCCTACAATGAGCAGTTCTTC. It codes for CASSFLQGASSYNEQFF. The chain uses TRBV7-3 and TRBJ2-1; 9 bases are shared with TRBD1. The CDR3 loop spans 17 amino acids. Germline V gene sequence: CDR1 SGHTA, CDR2 FQGTGA. V lost 3 bases and J lost 1; bases outside the gene matches: 7.